Listed below are T cell receptor beta chains from one sample, sequenced in a study of blood T cells in healthy people across ages. MiXCR was run by TCRdb on the 5' RACE reads, yielding one entry per CDR3 protein. The profile shows approximately 1.5 million distinct CDR3 sequences, roughly 43% of them singletons. Sample: blood. These receptors were taken from a young woman in good health. CDR3s include the opening cysteine and the closing phenylalanine or tryptophan. Each record gives: D gene, clone size, V gene, J gene, CDR3 protein, CDR3 DNA. The D gene is left open where the match is weak. Expanded clones are given a class, and other clones once, few, many or no size at all.

NA,NA,TRBV7-2,TRBJ2-3,CASSAYMDTQYF,TGTGCCAGCAGCGCCTACATGGATACGCAGTATTTT
NA,NA,TRBV20-1,TRBJ2-7,CSVRLRESYEQYF,TGCAGTGTTAGGCTTCGGGAGTCGTACGAGCAGTACTTC
TRBD1,NA,TRBV27,TRBJ2-4,CASSSGTGQYIQYF,TGTGCCAGCAGCTCCGGGACAGGGCAGTACATTCAGTACTTC
NA,few,TRBV5-5,TRBJ1-1,CASIWGLRTEAFF,TGTGCCAGCATTTGGGGCTTGAGAACTGAAGCTTTCTTT
NA,NA,TRBV20-1,TRBJ1-2,CSASRSSVDGYTF,TGCAGTGCTAGCAGATCCAGCGTGGATGGCTACACCTTC
NA,few,TRBV6-5,TRBJ2-3,CASSYLAGPKGTDTQYF,TGTGCCAGCAGTTACCTCGCGGGCCCGAAGGGAACAGATACGCAGTATTTT
NA,NA,TRBV28,TRBJ2-5,CANSFSERVQETQYF,TGTGCCAACAGTTTTTCCGAGCGGGTCCAAGAGACCCAGTACTTC
NA,NA,TRBV29-1,TRBJ2-3,CSVNPWADTQYF,TGCAGCGTCAACCCCTGGGCAGATACGCAGTATTTT
NA,NA,TRBV7-2,TRBJ2-7,CASRSGDATYEQYF,TGTGCCAGCAGATCTGGGGACGCCACCTACGAGCAGTACTTC
TRBD1,few,TRBV20-1,TRBJ1-1,CSAKQGMNTEAFF,TGCAGTGCTAAACAGGGGATGAACACTGAAGCTTTCTTT
NA,NA,TRBV5-1,TRBJ2-5,CASSFSAGEETQYF,TGCGCCAGCAGCTTTAGCGCAGGTGAAGAGACCCAGTACTTC
NA,NA,TRBV10-3,TRBJ2-7,CAIRAGTDYEQYF,TGTGCCATCAGGGCTGGTACAGACTACGAGCAGTACTTC
NA,few,TRBV4-1,TRBJ1-6,CASSQEIQFLPLHF,TGCGCCAGCAGCCAAGAGATTCAGTTTTTGCCCCTCCACTTT
TRBD2,NA,TRBV4-1,TRBJ2-1,CASSQDAGLAVLAYNEQFF,TGCGCCAGCAGCCAAGATGCGGGACTAGCGGTTTTGGCTTACAATGAGCAGTTCTTC
NA,few,TRBV7-2,TRBJ2-4,CASSQWGVAKNIQYF,TGTGCCAGCAGCCAGTGGGGAGTTGCCAAAAACATTCAGTACTTC
NA,NA,TRBV18,TRBJ1-4,CASRREREKLFF,TGTGCCAGCCGACGGGAGAGGGAAAAACTGTTTTTT
TRBD1,NA,TRBV7-6,TRBJ2-7,CASSRQGLSSYNEQYF,TGTGCCAGCAGCCGACAGGGATTGAGCTCGTACAATGAGCAGTACTTC
TRBD2,NA,TRBV27,TRBJ2-7,CVSSIRLAGHYEQYF,TGTGTCAGCAGTATACGACTAGCGGGGCACTACGAGCAGTACTTC
TRBD1,NA,TRBV11-2,TRBJ2-7,CASSLVVTGTGLYNEQYF,TGTGCCAGCAGCTTAGTAGTAACCGGGACAGGGTTGTACAATGAGCAGTACTTC
NA,NA,TRBV12-3/TRBV12-4,TRBJ1-1,CASSPPGYGEAFF,TGTGCCAGCAGTCCCCCGGGCTACGGTGAAGCTTTCTTT
NA,NA,TRBV4-3,TRBJ1-4,CASSQAREGLDEKLFF,TGCGCCAGCAGCCAAGCAAGGGAGGGGTTGGACGAAAAACTGTTTTTT
NA,NA,TRBV20-1,TRBJ1-1,CSARIGRLNTEAFF,TGCAGTGCTAGGATCGGACGGTTGAACACTGAAGCTTTCTTT
NA,NA,TRBV27,TRBJ1-1,CASSFVAGVTEAFF,TGTGCCAGCAGTTTTGTGGCCGGGGTCACTGAAGCTTTCTTT
TRBD1,NA,TRBV7-2,TRBJ1-2,CASSLVGDRGFDYGYTF,TGTGCCAGCAGCTTAGTTGGGGACAGGGGATTTGACTATGGCTACACCTTC
NA,NA,TRBV6-5,TRBJ2-7,CASSYSSRLTAYEQYF,TGTGCCAGCAGTTACTCGAGTAGGCTAACGGCCTACGAGCAGTACTTC
NA,NA,TRBV15,TRBJ1-6,CATSRDNHGSPLHF,TGTGCCACCAGCAGAGACAACCACGGATCACCCCTCCACTTT
NA,NA,TRBV6-2/TRBV6-3,TRBJ1-1,CASSFSGRQRDTEAFF,TGTGCCAGCAGTTTTTCGGGACGCCAGCGGGACACTGAAGCTTTCTTT
NA,few,TRBV6-1,TRBJ1-5,CASSRTDLRDQPQHF,TGTGCCAGCAGTCGGACGGATTTGAGGGACCAGCCCCAGCATTTT
TRBD2,NA,TRBV4-3,TRBJ2-1,CASSHLSGSVYEQFF,TGCGCCAGCAGCCACCTTAGCGGGAGCGTCTATGAGCAGTTCTTC
TRBD2,NA,TRBV4-1,TRBJ2-1,CASSQPSMGGNEQFF,TGCGCCAGCAGCCAGCCGAGTATGGGAGGGAATGAGCAGTTCTTC
NA,few,TRBV6-5,TRBJ2-4,CASNEVRGNIQYF,TGTGCCAGCAATGAAGTCAGGGGAAACATTCAGTACTTC
NA,NA,TRBV10-3,TRBJ1-2,CAISESIGGEYGYTF,TGTGCCATCAGTGAGTCAATAGGTGGCGAGTATGGCTACACCTTC
NA,NA,TRBV12-3/TRBV12-4,TRBJ1-2,CASSPSQGLALANYGYTF,TGTGCCAGCAGCCCTTCCCAGGGGCTCGCCCTTGCTAACTATGGCTACACCTTC
NA,few,TRBV9,TRBJ2-1,CASSVDPRGMNEQFF,TGTGCCAGCAGCGTAGACCCCAGAGGTATGAATGAGCAGTTCTTC
TRBD1,NA,TRBV24-1,TRBJ2-5,CATSDSHEGGWETQYF,TGTGCCACCAGTGATTCGCACGAAGGGGGCTGGGAGACCCAGTACTTC
TRBD1,NA,TRBV10-2,TRBJ2-6,CASRDPWTGLPSGANVLTF,TGCGCCAGCAGGGACCCATGGACAGGTCTACCCTCTGGGGCCAACGTCCTGACTTTC
NA,few,TRBV12-3/TRBV12-4,TRBJ2-3,CASRIADTQYF,TGTGCCAGCAGGATAGCAGATACGCAGTATTTT
TRBD1,NA,TRBV20-1,TRBJ1-2,CSAKTGDGYTF,TGCAGTGCAAAGACAGGGGATGGCTACACCTTC
TRBD2,NA,TRBV11-2,TRBJ2-1,CASSLGGLALTNEQFF,TGTGCCAGCAGCTTAGGGGGACTAGCGTTAACCAATGAGCAGTTCTTC
NA,NA,TRBV4-1,TRBJ2-1,CASSQGLVGGQFF,TGCGCCAGCAGCCAAGGACTAGTGGGGGGGCAGTTCTTC
NA,NA,TRBV20-1,TRBJ2-1,CSARGQLGCEQFF,TGCAGTGCTAGGGGCCAGCTAGGATGTGAGCAGTTCTTC
NA,NA,TRBV27,TRBJ2-7,CASRRHVGYEQYF,TGTGCCAGCAGAAGACACGTCGGATACGAGCAGTACTTC
TRBD2,NA,TRBV20-1,TRBJ2-3,CSATLAGGPDAQYF,TGCAGTGCTACACTAGCGGGGGGGCCAGATGCGCAGTATTTT
TRBD2,NA,TRBV5-5,TRBJ2-1,CASSLGRGVWFF,TGTGCCAGCAGCTTGGGCCGGGGGGTATGGTTCTTC
TRBD1,NA,TRBV27,TRBJ1-6,CASSQGQPNSPLHF,TGTGCCAGCAGCCAGGGACAGCCTAATTCACCCCTCCACTTT
NA,NA,TRBV6-1,TRBJ1-2,CASDIGQFNYGYTF,TGTGCCAGCGATATTGGACAGTTTAACTATGGCTACACCTTC
TRBD2,few,TRBV28,TRBJ2-1,CASGTSGVHEQFF,TGTGCCAGCGGGACTAGCGGGGTTCATGAGCAGTTCTTC
NA,NA,TRBV20-1,TRBJ1-1,CSAREPGGGEAFF,TGCAGTGCTAGAGAACCGGGGGGAGGAGAAGCTTTCTTT
NA,few,TRBV2,TRBJ1-2,CASSEEAGVYGYTF,TGTGCCAGCAGTGAAGAGGCAGGGGTCTATGGCTACACCTTC